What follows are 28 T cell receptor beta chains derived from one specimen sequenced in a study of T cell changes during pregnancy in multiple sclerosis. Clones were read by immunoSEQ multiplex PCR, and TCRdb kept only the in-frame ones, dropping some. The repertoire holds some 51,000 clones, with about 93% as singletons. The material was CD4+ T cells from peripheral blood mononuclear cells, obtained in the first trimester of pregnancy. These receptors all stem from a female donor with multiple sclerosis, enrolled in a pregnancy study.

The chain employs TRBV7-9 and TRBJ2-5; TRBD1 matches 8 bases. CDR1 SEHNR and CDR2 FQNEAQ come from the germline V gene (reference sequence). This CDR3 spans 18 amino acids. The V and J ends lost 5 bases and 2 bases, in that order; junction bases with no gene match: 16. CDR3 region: CASSIIRGITGGQETQYF. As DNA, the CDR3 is TGTGCCAGCAGCATAATTAGAGGGATTACAGGGGGTCAAGAGACCCAGTACTTC.

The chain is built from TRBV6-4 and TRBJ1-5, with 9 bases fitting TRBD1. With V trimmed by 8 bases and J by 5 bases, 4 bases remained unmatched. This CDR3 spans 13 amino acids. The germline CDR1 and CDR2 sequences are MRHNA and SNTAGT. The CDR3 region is CASARDRDQPQHF. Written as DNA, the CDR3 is TGTGCCAGCGCCCGGGACAGGGATCAGCCCCAGCATTTT.

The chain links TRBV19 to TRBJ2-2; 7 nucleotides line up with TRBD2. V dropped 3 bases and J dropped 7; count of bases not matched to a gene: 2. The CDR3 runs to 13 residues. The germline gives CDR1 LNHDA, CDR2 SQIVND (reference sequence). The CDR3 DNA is TGTGCCAGTAGTATGGCGGGAGTCGGGGAGCTGTTTTTT. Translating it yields CASSMAGVGELFF.

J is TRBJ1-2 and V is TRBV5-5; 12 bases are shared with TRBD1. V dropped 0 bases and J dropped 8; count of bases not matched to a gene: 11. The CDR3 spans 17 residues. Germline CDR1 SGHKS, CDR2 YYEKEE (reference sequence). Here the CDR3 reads CASSLAMWDRGRGGYTF. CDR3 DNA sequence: TGTGCCAGCAGCTTGGCCATGTGGGACAGGGGGCGCGGAGGCTACACCTTC.

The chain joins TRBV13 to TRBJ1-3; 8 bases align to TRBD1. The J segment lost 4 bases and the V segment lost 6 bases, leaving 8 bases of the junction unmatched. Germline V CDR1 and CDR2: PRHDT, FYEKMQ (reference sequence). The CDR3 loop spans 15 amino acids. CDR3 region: CASRMTGEGGNTIYF. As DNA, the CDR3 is TGTGCCAGCAGGATGACAGGGGAAGGAGGAAACACCATATATTTT.

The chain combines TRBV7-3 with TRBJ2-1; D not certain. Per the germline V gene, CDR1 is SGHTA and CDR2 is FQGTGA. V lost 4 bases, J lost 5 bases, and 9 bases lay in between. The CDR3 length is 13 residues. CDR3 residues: CASSSRSDNEQFF. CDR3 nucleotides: TGTGCCAGCAGCTCTAGGTCGGACAATGAGCAGTTCTTC.

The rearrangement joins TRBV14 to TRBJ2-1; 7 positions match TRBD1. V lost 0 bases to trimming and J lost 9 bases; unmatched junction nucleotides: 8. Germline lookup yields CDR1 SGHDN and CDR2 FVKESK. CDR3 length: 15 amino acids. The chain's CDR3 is CASSQDRPPGGEQFF. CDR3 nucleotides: TGTGCCAGCAGCCAAGATCGGCCCCCAGGGGGTGAGCAGTTCTTC.

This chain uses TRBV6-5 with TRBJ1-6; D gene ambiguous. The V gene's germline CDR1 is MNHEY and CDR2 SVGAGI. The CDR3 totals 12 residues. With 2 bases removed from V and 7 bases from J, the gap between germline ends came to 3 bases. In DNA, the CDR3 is TGTGCCAGCAGTTACCCAAATTCACCCCTCCACTTT. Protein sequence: CASSYPNSPLHF.

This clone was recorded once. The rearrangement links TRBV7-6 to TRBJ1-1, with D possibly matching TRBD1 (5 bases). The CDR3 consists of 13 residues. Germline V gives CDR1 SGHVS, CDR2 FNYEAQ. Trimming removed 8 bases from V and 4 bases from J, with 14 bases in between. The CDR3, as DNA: TGTGCCAGCGGCCCTAGGGGTCCCACTGAAGCTTTCTTT. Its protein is CASGPRGPTEAFF.

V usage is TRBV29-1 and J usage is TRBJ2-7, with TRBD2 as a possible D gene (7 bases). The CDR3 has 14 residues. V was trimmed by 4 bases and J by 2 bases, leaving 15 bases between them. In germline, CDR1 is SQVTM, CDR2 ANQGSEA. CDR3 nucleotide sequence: TGCAGCGTTGGAACGGGGGGCGCCGCCTACGAGCAGTACTTC. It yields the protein CSVGTGGAAYEQYF.

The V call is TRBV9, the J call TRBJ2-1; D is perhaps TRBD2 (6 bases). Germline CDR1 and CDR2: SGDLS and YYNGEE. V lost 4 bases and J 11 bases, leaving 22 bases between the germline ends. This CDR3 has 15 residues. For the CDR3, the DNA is TGTGCCAGCAGCCCCGGAGGACTGGGAGGTGGGCAGCAGTTCTTC. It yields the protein CASSPGGLGGGQQFF.

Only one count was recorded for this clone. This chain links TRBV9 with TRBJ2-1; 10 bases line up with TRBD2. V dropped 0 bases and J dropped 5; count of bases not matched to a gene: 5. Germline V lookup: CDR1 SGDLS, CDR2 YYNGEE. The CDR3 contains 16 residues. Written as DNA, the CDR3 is TGTGCCAGCAGCGTAGATAGCGGGGGGAGACACAATGAGCAGTTCTTC. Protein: CASSVDSGGRHNEQFF.

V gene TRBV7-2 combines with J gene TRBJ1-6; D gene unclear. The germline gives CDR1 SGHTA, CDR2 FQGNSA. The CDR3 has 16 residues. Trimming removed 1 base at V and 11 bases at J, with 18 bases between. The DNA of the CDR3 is TGTGCCAGCAGCTTAGAAGGACGTCCGGGAGAAACACCCCTCCACTTT. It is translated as CASSLEGRPGETPLHF.

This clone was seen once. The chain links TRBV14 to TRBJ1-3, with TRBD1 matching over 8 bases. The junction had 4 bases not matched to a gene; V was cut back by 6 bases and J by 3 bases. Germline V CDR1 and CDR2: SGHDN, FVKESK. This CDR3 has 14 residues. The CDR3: CASSNRGFGNTIYF. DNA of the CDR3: TGTGCCAGCAGTAACAGGGGGTTTGGAAACACCATATATTTT.

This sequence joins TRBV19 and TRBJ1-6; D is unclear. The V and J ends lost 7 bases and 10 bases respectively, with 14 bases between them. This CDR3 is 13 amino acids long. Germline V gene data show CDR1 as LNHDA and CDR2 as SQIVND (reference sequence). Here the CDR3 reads CASNARTPSPLHF. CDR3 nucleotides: TGTGCCAGTAACGCGAGGACTCCGTCACCCCTCCACTTT.

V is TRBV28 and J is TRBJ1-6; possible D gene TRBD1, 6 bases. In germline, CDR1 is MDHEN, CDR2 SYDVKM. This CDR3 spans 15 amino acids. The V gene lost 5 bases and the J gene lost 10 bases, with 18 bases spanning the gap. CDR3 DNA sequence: TGTGCCAGCAGTCCGAGCAGGGGCGGCAGATCACCCCTCCACTTT. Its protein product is CASSPSRGGRSPLHF.

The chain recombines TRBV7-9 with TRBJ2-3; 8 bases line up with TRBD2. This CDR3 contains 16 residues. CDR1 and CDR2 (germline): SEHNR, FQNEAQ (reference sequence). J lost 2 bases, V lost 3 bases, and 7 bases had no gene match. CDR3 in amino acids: CASSFQLAATTDTQYF. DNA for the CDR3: TGTGCCAGCAGCTTTCAACTAGCGGCGACCACAGATACGCAGTATTTT.

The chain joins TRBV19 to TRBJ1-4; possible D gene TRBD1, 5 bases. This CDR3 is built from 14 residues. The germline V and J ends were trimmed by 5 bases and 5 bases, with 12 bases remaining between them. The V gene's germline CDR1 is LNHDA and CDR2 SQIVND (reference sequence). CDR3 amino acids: CASSPGLGNEKLFF. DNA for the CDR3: TGTGCCAGTAGTCCAGGGTTGGGGAATGAAAAACTGTTTTTT.

The CDR3 loop reads CASSQSGQAIYEQYF. The CDR3 DNA is TGCGCCAGCAGCCAATCGGGACAGGCTATCTACGAGCAGTACTTC. The rearrangement joins TRBV4-1 to TRBJ2-7; 8 bases are shared with TRBD1. The V gene's germline CDR1 is MGHRA and CDR2 YSYEKL. The CDR3 contains 15 residues. J lost 3 bases, V lost 2 bases, and 6 bases had no gene match.

CDR3 sequence: CASSLSGGFYEQYF. The CDR3 DNA follows: TGTGCCAGTAGCCTAAGTGGGGGCTTCTACGAGCAGTACTTC. This chain links TRBV19 with TRBJ2-7; a weak D match, TRBD1 (6 bases). Germline CDR1 and CDR2: LNHDA and SQIVND (reference sequence). CDR3 size: 14 residues. V lost 6 bases, J lost 3 bases, and 15 bases lay in between. Complete variable domain (other parts from reference TRBV19 and TRBJ2-7): DGGITQSPKYLFRKEGQNVTLSCEQNLNHDAMYWYRQDPGQGLRLIYYSQIVNDFQKGDIAEGYSVSREKKESFPLTVTSAQKNPTAFYLCASSLSGGFYEQYFGPGTRLTVT.

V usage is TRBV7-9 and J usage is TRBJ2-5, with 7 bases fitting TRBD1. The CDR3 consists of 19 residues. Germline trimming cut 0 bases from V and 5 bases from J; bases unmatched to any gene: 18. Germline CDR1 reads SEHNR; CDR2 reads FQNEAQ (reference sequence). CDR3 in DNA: TGTGCCAGCAGCTTAGCCCGCCGCGCCTTAAGGCAGGGGGAGGAGACCCAGTACTTC. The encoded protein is CASSLARRALRQGEETQYF.

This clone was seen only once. CDR3 sequence (DNA): TGTGCCAGTAGGACTATGGCGGGGTCCGGCGAGCAGTACTTC. Protein product: CASRTMAGSGEQYF. The chain has TRBV19 and TRBJ2-7; perhaps TRBD2 as D (6 bases). CDR3 size: 14 residues. V lost 6 bases and J 6 bases, leaving 18 bases between the germline ends. The germline V gene encodes CDR1 LNHDA and CDR2 SQIVND (reference sequence).

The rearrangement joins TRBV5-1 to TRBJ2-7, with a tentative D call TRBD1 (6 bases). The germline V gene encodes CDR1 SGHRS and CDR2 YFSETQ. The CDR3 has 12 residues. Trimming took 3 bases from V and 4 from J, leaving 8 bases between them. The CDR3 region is CASSSRGYEQYF. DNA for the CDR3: TGCGCCAGCAGCTCCAGGGGTTACGAGCAGTACTTC.

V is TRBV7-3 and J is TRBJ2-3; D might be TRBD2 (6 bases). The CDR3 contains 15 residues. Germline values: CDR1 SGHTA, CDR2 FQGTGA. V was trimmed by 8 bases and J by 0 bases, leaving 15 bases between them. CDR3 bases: TGTGCCAGCGCCGAGACTAGTCTCAGCACAGATACGCAGTATTTT. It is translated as CASAETSLSTDTQYF.

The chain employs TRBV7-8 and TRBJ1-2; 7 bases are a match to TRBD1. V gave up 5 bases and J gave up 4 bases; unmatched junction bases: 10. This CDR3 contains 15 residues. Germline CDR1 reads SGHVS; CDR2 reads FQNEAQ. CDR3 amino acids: CASSRVGQTFYGYTF. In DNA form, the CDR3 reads TGTGCCAGCAGCCGAGTGGGACAGACTTTCTATGGCTACACCTTC.

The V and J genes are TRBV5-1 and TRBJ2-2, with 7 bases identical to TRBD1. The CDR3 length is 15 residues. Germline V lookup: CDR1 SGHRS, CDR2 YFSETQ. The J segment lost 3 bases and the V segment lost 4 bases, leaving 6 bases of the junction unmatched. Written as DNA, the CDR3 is TGCGCCAGCAGCGACAGGGTTGGCGACACCGGGGAGCTGTTTTTT. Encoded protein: CASSDRVGDTGELFF.

The CDR3 sequence is CASSMDGAGQYF. The DNA for the CDR3 is TGTGCCAGTAGTATGGATGGCGCGGGGCAGTACTTC. The chain uses TRBV19 and TRBJ2-7, with TRBD2 as a possible D gene (5 bases). Germline loops: CDR1 LNHDA, CDR2 SQIVND (reference sequence). The CDR3 has 12 amino acids. V was cut by 3 bases and J by 9 bases, with 12 bases left in between.

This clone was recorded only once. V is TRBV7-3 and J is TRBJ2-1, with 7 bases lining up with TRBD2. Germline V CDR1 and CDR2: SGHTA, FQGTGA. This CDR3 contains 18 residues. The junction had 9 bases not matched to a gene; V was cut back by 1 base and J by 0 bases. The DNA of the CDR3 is TGTGCCAGCAGCTTAAGGGGGGGTAGAGGGAGCTCCTACAATGAGCAGTTCTTC. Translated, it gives CASSLRGGRGSSYNEQFF.